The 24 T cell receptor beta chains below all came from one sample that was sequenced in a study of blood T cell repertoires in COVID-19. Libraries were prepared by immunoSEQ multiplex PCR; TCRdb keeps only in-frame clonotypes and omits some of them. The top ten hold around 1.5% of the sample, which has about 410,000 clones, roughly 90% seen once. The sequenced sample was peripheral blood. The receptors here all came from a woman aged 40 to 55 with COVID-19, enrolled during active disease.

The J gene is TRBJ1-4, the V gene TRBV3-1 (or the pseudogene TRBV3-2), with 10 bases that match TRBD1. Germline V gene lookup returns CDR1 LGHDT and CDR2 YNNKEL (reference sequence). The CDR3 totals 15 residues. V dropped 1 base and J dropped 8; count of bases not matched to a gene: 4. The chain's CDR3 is CASSQADRGHEKLFF. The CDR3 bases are TGTGCCAGCAGCCAAGCAGACAGGGGGCACGAAAAACTGTTTTTT.

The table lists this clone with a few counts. The CDR3, as DNA: TGTGCCAGCTCACGCATCCGGACAGATGAAGCTTTCTTT. It translates to CASSRIRTDEAFF. The chain joins TRBV18 to TRBJ1-1; D possibly corresponds to TRBD1 (6 bases). CDR1 and CDR2 from the germline V gene are KGHSH and LQKENI. V dropped 4 bases and J dropped 7 bases, with 13 bases sitting between them. The CDR3 has 13 residues.

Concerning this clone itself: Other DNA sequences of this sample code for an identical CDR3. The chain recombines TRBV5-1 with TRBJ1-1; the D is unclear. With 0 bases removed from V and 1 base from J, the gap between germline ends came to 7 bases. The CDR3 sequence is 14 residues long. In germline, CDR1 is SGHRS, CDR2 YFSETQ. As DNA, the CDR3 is TGCGCCAGCAGCTTGGTGGCAGGGAACACTGAAGCTTTCTTT. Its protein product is CASSLVAGNTEAFF.

The CDR3 region is CSVSDHEGRELFF. The CDR3 region has the DNA TGCAGCGTTTCGGACCACGAGGGCAGAGAACTGTTTTTT. The chain links TRBV29-1 to TRBJ1-4; D not resolved. The CDR3 loop spans 13 amino acids. The V gene's germline CDR1 is SQVTM and CDR2 ANQGSEA. Trimming removed 5 bases from V and 12 bases from J, with 19 bases in between.

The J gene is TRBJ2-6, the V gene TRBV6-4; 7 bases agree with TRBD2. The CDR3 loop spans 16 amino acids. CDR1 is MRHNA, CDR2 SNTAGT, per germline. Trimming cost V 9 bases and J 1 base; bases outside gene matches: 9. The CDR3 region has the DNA TGTGCCAGGTCGGGGGGAGGCTGGTCTGGGGCCAACGTCCTGACTTTC. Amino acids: CARSGGGWSGANVLTF.

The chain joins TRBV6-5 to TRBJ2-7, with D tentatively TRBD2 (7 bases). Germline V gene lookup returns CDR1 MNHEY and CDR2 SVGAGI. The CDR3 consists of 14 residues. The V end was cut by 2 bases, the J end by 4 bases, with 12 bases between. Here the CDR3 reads CASSYTGRVYEQYF. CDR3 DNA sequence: TGTGCCAGCAGTTACACAGGGAGGGTTTACGAGCAGTACTTC.

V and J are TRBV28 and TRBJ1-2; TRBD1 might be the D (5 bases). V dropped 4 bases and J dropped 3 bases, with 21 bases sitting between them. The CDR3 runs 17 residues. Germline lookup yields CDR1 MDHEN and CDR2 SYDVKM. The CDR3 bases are TGTGCCAGCAGTTCTCAAAGGGCGGAGGGGCGTTACTATGGCTACACCTTC. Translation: CASSSQRAEGRYYGYTF.

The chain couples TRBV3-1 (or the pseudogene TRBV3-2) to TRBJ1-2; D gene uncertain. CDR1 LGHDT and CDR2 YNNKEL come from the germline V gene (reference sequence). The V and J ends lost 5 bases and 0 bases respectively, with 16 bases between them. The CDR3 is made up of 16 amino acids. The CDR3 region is CASSDPRQTPNYGYTF. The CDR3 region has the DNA TGTGCCAGCAGCGATCCGAGGCAAACGCCTAACTATGGCTACACCTTC.

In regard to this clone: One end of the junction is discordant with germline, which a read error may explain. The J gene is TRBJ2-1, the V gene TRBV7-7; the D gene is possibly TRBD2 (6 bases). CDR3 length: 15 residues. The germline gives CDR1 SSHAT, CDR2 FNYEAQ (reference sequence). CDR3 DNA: TGTGCTAGCAGCTTAGGCGGGGTCCGGGGCAATGAGCAGTTCTTC. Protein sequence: CASSLGGVRGNEQFF.

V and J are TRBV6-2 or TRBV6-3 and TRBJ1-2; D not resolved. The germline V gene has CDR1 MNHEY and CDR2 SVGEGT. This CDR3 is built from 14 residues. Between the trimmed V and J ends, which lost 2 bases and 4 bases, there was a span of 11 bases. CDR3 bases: TGTGCCAGCAGTTACCGTCGTACGAGCTATGGCTACACCTTC. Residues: CASSYRRTSYGYTF.

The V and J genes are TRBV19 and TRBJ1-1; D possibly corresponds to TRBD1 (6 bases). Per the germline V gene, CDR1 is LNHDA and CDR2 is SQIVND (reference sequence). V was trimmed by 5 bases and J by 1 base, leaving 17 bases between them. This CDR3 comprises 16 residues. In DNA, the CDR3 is TGTGCCAGTAGTGTAAGGGGGAGTATCAAGAACACTGAAGCTTTCTTT. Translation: CASSVRGSIKNTEAFF.

The CDR3, as DNA: TGTGCCAGCTCACCATCGGGGGTTAACTATGGCTACACCTTC. Amino acid sequence: CASSPSGVNYGYTF. V gene TRBV18 combines with J gene TRBJ1-2; D is perhaps TRBD1 (5 bases). CDR3 length equals 14 residues. Germline assignment: CDR1 KGHSH and CDR2 LQKENI. V dropped 2 bases and J dropped 1 base, with 8 bases sitting between them.

The CDR3 loop reads CASKRAGPSYEQYF. In nucleotides, the CDR3 is TGTGCCAGCAAACGAGCGGGGCCCTCCTACGAGCAGTACTTC. The chain employs TRBV27 and TRBJ2-7, with 7 bases lining up with TRBD2. The V gene's germline CDR1 is MNHEY and CDR2 SMNVEV (reference sequence). Unmatched junction bases numbered 6, after V lost 7 bases and J lost 0 bases. The CDR3 consists of 14 residues.

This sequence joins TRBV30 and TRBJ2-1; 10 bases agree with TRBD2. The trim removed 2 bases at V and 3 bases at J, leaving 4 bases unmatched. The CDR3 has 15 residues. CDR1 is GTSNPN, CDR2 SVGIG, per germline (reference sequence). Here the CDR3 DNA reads TGTGCCTGGAGTAGAAGCGGGAGGGTCTACAATGAGCAGTTCTTC. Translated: CAWSRSGRVYNEQFF. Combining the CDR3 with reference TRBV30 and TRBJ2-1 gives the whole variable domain SQTIHQWPATLVQPVGSPLSLECTVEGTSNPNLYWYRQAAGRGLQLLFYSVGIGQISSEVPQNLSASRPQDRQFILSSKKLLLSDSGFYLCAWSRSGRVYNEQFFGPGTRLTVL.

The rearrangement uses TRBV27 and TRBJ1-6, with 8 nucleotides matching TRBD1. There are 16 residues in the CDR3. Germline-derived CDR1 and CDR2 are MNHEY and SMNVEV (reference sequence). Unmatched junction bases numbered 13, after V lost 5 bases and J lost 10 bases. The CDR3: CASSLLRQGKGSPLHF. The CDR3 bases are TGTGCCAGCAGTCTACTCCGACAGGGGAAAGGGTCACCCCTCCACTTT.

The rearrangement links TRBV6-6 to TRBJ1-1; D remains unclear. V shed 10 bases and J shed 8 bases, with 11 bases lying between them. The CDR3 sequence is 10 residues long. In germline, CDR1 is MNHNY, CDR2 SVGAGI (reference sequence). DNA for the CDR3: TGTGCCACAAGCCGTTCCGAAGCTTTCTTT. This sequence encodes CATSRSEAFF.

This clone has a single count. In DNA, the CDR3 is TGTGCCAGTAGTATGGACGGGACAGCTTATGAAAAACTGTTTTTT. Its translation: CASSMDGTAYEKLFF. The rearrangement links TRBV19 to TRBJ1-4; TRBD1 matches at 7 bases. CDR1 LNHDA and CDR2 SQIVND come from the germline V gene (reference sequence). The CDR3 is 15 amino acids. Losses at the gene ends were 3 bases for V and 6 bases for J; bases not matched to a gene: 7.

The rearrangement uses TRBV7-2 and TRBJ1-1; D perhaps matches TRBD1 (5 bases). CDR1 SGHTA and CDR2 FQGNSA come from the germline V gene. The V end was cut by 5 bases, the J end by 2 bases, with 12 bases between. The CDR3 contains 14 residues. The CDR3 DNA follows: TGTGCCAGCAGCCACGGGGGTCGAAACACTGAAGCTTTCTTT. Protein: CASSHGGRNTEAFF.

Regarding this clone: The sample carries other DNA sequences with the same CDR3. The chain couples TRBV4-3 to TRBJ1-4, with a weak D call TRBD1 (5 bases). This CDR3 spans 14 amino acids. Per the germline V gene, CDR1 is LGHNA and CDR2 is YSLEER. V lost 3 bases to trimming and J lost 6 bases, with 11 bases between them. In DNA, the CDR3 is TGCGCCAGCAGCCAGAGAGGAGGGGATGAAAAACTGTTTTTT. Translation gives CASSQRGGDEKLFF.

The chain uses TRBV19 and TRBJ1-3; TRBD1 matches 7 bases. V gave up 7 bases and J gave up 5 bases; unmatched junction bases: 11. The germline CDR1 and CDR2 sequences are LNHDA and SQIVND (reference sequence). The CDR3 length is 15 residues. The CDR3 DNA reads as TGTGCCAGTAACGACAGGGAAGTTCTACGAAACACCATATATTTT. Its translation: CASNDREVLRNTIYF.

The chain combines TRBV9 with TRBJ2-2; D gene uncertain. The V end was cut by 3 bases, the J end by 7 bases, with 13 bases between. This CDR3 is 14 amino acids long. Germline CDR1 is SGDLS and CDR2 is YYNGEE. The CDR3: CASSAILRYGELFF. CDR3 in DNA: TGTGCCAGCAGCGCAATCCTCCGGTACGGGGAGCTGTTTTTT.

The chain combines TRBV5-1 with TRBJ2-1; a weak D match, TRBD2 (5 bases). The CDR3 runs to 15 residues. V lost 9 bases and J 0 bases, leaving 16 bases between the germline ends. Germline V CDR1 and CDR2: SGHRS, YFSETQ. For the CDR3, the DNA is TGCGCCACCCAGCGGACTCCTAGCTCCTACAATGAGCAGTTCTTC. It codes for CATQRTPSSYNEQFF.

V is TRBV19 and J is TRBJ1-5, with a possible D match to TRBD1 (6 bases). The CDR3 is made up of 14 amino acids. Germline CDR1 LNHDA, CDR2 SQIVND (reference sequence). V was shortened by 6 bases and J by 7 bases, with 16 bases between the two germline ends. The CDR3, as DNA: TGTGCCAGTAGCTGGGGACAAGCGGGACAGCCCCAGCATTTT. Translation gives CASSWGQAGQPQHF.

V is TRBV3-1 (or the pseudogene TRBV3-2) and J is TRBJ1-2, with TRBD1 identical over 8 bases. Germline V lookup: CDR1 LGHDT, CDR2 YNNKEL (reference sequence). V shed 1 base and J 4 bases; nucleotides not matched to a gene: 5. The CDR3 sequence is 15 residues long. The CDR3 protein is CASSQATGEVYGYTF. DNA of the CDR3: TGTGCCAGCAGCCAAGCGACAGGGGAGGTCTATGGCTACACCTTC.